These 21 T cell receptor beta chains share one sample of origin, sequenced in a study of T cells in Graves' hyperthyroidism and ophthalmopathy. The investigators amplified TCR beta CDR3 regions from RNA transcripts. The primer set for the first-round RT-PCR of the TCR CDR3 was HTBI. TCRdb called the multiplex PCR reads again in MiXCR, with one record for every CDR3 protein. This table has more than 350,000 distinct CDR3 sequences, 17% appearing once. Sequenced sample: blood. The receptor set was obtained from a woman aged 25 to 45 with Graves' hyperthyroidism that later progressed to Graves' ophthalmopathy.

The chain recombines TRBV5-1 with TRBJ1-2; TRBD1 matches 7 bases. CDR1 and CDR2 from the germline V gene are SGHRS and YFSETQ. Trimming at V came to 2 bases and at J to 6 bases, leaving 7 bases not matched to a gene. The CDR3 is made up of 14 amino acids. CDR3 loop: CASSFWAGGDGYTF. CDR3 coding DNA: TGCGCCAGCAGCTTTTGGGCAGGGGGGGATGGCTACACCTTC.

This clonotype came up a few times. The V gene is TRBV4-1, the J gene TRBJ2-5; D gene ambiguous. V dropped 0 bases and J dropped 1 base, with 6 bases sitting between them. The CDR3 extends over 14 amino acids. Germline CDR1 MGHRA, CDR2 YSYEKL. The CDR3 protein is CASSQDRSQETQYF. DNA of the CDR3: TGCGCCAGCAGCCAAGACAGGAGCCAAGAGACCCAGTACTTC.

The chain employs TRBV7-2 and TRBJ2-1; possibly TRBD1 for D (6 bases). The CDR3 runs to 16 residues. CDR1 is SGHTA, CDR2 FQGNSA, per germline. Between the trimmed V and J ends, which lost 5 bases and 7 bases, there was a span of 21 bases. The CDR3 bases are TGTGCCAGCAGCCACCAGCGGACAGAACTATTTAATGAGCAGTTCTTC. Translation gives CASSHQRTELFNEQFF.

In this sample, this clonotype turned up many times. The V and J genes are TRBV19 and TRBJ1-1, with D uncertain. V lost 1 base and J lost 4, with 16 bases in between. The CDR3 length is 16 residues. Germline V CDR1 and CDR2: LNHDA, SQIVND (reference sequence). The CDR3 region is CASSIGRRSGGTEAFF. For the CDR3, the DNA is TGTGCCAGTAGTATAGGTCGCCGGTCGGGTGGCACTGAAGCTTTCTTT. Looking up the rest from reference TRBV19 and TRBJ1-1 gives the full variable domain: DGGITQSPKYLFRKEGQNVTLSCEQNLNHDAMYWYRQDPGQGLRLIYYSQIVNDFQKGDIAEGYSVSREKKESFPLTVTSAQKNPTAFYLCASSIGRRSGGTEAFFGQGTRLTVV.

This clonotype has at least ten counts. This chain uses TRBV6-1 with TRBJ2-2, with 9 bases identical to TRBD1. V lost 4 bases, J lost 9 bases, and 9 bases stayed unmatched. The CDR3 totals 15 residues. Germline CDR1 is MNHNS and CDR2 is SASEGT. This CDR3 is CASSATGGFIRELFF. The CDR3 nucleotides are TGTGCCAGCAGTGCCACAGGGGGCTTCATTAGGGAGCTGTTTTTT.

This clonotype turned up a few times. This chain uses TRBV20-1 with TRBJ2-1, with TRBD2 as a possible D gene (7 bases). Trimming left V 5 bases short and J 0 bases short, with 17 bases between. The germline V gene has CDR1 DFQATT and CDR2 SNEGSKA (reference sequence). This CDR3 is built from 16 residues. This chain's CDR3 is CSAQGPSGGSYNEQFF. The CDR3 DNA follows: TGCAGTGCTCAGGGGCCTAGCGGTGGCTCCTACAATGAGCAGTTCTTC.

This clonotype occurred many times. This chain links TRBV28 with TRBJ2-3, with D possibly TRBD2 on 6 matching bases. Trimming removed 8 bases from V and 4 bases from J, with 22 bases in between. CDR3 length equals 16 residues. Germline loops: CDR1 MDHEN, CDR2 SYDVKM. CDR3 DNA sequence: TGTGCCAGCGGGCCCGGGGGTAGCCTATCCCCAGATACGCAGTATTTT. It translates to CASGPGGSLSPDTQYF.

This clonotype was counted at least ten times. The genes are TRBV6-1 and TRBJ2-7; a possible D gene is TRBD1 (6 bases). The CDR3 covers 14 residues. The germline V gene has CDR1 MNHNS and CDR2 SASEGT. Between the trimmed V and J ends, which lost 4 bases and 0 bases, there was a span of 10 bases. DNA for the CDR3: TGTGCCAGCAGTGTGACGACAGGCTCCTACGAGCAGTACTTC. Translating it yields CASSVTTGSYEQYF.

This clonotype showed up just a few times. A much larger clone lies one base from this, so it may be a read error. The rearrangement uses TRBV7-8 and TRBJ1-1, with D uncertain. V dropped 5 bases and J dropped 3 bases, with 7 bases sitting between them. Germline-derived CDR1 and CDR2 are SGHVS and FQNEAQ. This CDR3 region has 12 residues. The CDR3 here is CASSGEDTEAFF. CDR3 nucleotide sequence: TGTGCCAGCAGCGGGGAGGACACTGAAGCTTTCTTT.

This clonotype has a count of ten or more. The DNA of the CDR3 is TGTGCCAGCAGCTTGGGGTCCGGGGCCCTGAATTCACCCCTCCACTTT. Its translation is CASSLGSGALNSPLHF. The chain links TRBV5-6 to TRBJ1-6; possibly TRBD1 for D (5 bases). Germline-derived CDR1 and CDR2 are SGHDT and YYEEEE. Deletions cut 0 bases from V and 7 bases from J, with 14 bases between. The CDR3 runs to 16 residues.

This chain joins TRBV20-1 and TRBJ1-4; D is uncertain. CDR1 is DFQATT and CDR2 is SNEGSKA in the germline V gene (reference sequence). With 0 bases removed from V and 3 bases from J, the gap between germline ends came to 8 bases. The CDR3 has 14 amino acids. CDR3 region: CSARERQSNEKLFF. The CDR3 bases are TGCAGTGCTAGAGAAAGGCAGTCTAATGAAAAACTGTTTTTT.

This clonotype has a handful of counts. This chain joins TRBV19 and TRBJ2-1; D may be TRBD1 or TRBD2 (5 bases each). V dropped 4 bases and J dropped 7 bases, with 14 bases sitting between them. Germline loops: CDR1 LNHDA, CDR2 SQIVND (reference sequence). The CDR3 consists of 14 residues. This CDR3 is CASSRGSARNEQFF. CDR3 DNA sequence: TGTGCCAGTAGTAGGGGGTCAGCCCGAAATGAGCAGTTCTTC.

The chain uses TRBV7-9 and TRBJ1-5; weak D call: TRBD1 (5 bases). V lost 1 base, J lost 1 base, and 14 bases lay in between. The CDR3 extends over 17 amino acids. Germline CDR1 and CDR2: SEHNR and FQNEAQ (reference sequence). Written as DNA, the CDR3 is TGTGCCAGCAGCTTAGTGTCTGGGGGAGAAAGCAATCAGCCCCAGCATTTT. As protein: CASSLVSGGESNQPQHF.

There are many counts of this clonotype. The V and J genes are TRBV11-2 and TRBJ1-4; no firm D call. Germline V lookup: CDR1 SGHAT, CDR2 FQNNGV. CDR3 size: 17 residues. Trimming pared 3 bases from V and 3 bases from J, leaving 17 bases between. CDR3 nucleotide sequence: TGTGCCAGCAGCTTGAGGTCCTACGTAGGGCCTAATGAAAAACTGTTTTTT. Translating gives CASSLRSYVGPNEKLFF.

The chain recombines TRBV15 with TRBJ2-3; TRBD2 is a possible D gene (5 bases). Germline CDR1 LNHNV, CDR2 YYDKDF (reference sequence). The V end was cut by 10 bases, the J end by 0 bases, with 11 bases between. The CDR3 loop spans 13 amino acids. The CDR3 sequence is CASQERSTDTQYF. In DNA form, the CDR3 reads TGTGCCAGCCAGGAGCGGAGCACAGATACGCAGTATTTT.

This clonotype has at least ten counts. The chain combines TRBV20-1 with TRBJ1-1; D is possibly TRBD1 (6 bases). The germline V gene has CDR1 DFQATT and CDR2 SNEGSKA (reference sequence). Trimming shortened V by 3 bases and J by 0 bases, and 11 bases separated the two germline ends. The CDR3 spans 14 residues. CDR3 nucleotide sequence: TGCAGTGCTAGCCTCGGACAGTTGAACACTGAAGCTTTCTTT. Amino acids: CSASLGQLNTEAFF.

This clonotype was detected ten times or more. The V and J genes are TRBV4-1 and TRBJ2-2; 8 nucleotides agree with TRBD1. V dropped 2 bases and J dropped 4; count of bases not matched to a gene: 6. Germline CDR1 and CDR2: MGHRA and YSYEKL. The CDR3 covers 16 residues. The CDR3 reads CASSQSPRGPTGELFF. Written as DNA, the CDR3 is TGCGCCAGCAGCCAATCACCCAGGGGGCCCACCGGGGAGCTGTTTTTT.

This clonotype has ten or more counts. The V and J genes are TRBV9 and TRBJ1-2; unclear D gene. The germline CDR1 and CDR2 sequences are SGDLS and YYNGEE. Trimming removed 3 bases from V and 3 bases from J, with 15 bases in between. The CDR3 loop spans 15 amino acids. The CDR3, as DNA: TGTGCCAGCAGCGGGGGAGACGGGGTCGACTATGGCTACACCTTC. Protein: CASSGGDGVDYGYTF.

This clonotype appeared many times. The genes are TRBV7-8 and TRBJ2-4; tentatively, D is TRBD1 (5 bases). Germline values: CDR1 SGHVS, CDR2 FQNEAQ. The germline V and J ends were trimmed by 1 base and 6 bases, with 10 bases remaining between them. The CDR3 extends over 14 amino acids. CDR3 protein: CASSLEGFANIQYF. In nucleotides, the CDR3 is TGTGCCAGCAGCTTAGAGGGGTTCGCAAACATTCAGTACTTC.

This clonotype was found many times. The gene calls are TRBV20-1 and TRBJ1-2, with D perhaps matching TRBD1 (6 bases). Trimming took off 7 bases at V and 4 bases at J, with 22 bases between the two ends. CDR1 DFQATT and CDR2 SNEGSKA come from the germline V gene (reference sequence). There are 15 residues in the CDR3. CDR3 protein: CSVLASGVRGYGYTF. The CDR3 coding sequence is TGCAGTGTTCTCGCATCAGGGGTACGGGGCTATGGCTACACCTTC.

This clonotype was seen ten or more times. The chain is built from TRBV2 and TRBJ1-1; 9 positions agree with TRBD1. Germline V lookup: CDR1 SNHLY, CDR2 FYNNEI. The V segment lost 6 bases and the J segment 6 bases; nucleotides outside the gene matches: 8. The CDR3 totals 14 residues. This CDR3 is CASRSGQGMAEAFF. The CDR3 bases are TGTGCCAGCAGATCGGGACAGGGAATGGCTGAAGCTTTCTTT. Full variable domain (rest looked up from reference TRBV2 and TRBJ1-1): EPEVTQTPSHQVTQMGQEVILRCVPISNHLYFYWYRQILGQKVEFLVSFYNNEISEKSEIFDDQFSVERPDGSNFTLKIRSTKLEDSAMYFCASRSGQGMAEAFFGQGTRLTVV.